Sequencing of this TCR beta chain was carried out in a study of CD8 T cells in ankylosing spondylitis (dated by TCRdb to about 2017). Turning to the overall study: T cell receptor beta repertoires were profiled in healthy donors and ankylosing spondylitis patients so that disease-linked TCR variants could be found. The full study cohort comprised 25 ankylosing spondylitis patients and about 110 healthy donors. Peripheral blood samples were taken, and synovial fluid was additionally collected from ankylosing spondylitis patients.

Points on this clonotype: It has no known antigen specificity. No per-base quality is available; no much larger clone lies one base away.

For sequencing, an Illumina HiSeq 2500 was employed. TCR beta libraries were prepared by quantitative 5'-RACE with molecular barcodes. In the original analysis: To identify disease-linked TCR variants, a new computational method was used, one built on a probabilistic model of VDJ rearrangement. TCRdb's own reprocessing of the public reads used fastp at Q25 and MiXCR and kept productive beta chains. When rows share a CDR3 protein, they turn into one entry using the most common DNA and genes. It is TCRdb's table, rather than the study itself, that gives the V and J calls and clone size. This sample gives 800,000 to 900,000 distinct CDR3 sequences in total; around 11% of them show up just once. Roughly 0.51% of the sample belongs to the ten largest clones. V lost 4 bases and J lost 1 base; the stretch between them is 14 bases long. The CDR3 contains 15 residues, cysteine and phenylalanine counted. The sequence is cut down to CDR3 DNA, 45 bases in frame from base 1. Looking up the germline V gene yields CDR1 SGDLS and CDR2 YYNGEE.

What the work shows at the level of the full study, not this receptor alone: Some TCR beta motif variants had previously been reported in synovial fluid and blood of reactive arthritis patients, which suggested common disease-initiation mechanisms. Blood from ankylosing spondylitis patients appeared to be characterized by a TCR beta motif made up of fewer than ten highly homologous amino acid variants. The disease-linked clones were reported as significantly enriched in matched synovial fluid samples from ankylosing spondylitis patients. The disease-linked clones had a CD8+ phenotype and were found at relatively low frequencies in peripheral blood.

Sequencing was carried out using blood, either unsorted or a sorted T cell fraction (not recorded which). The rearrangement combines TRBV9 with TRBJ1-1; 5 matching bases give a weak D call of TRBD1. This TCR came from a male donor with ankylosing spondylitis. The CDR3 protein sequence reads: CASSPRGAQNTEAFF. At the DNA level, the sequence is TGTGCCAGCAGCCCCCGAGGGGCCCAGAACACTGAAGCTTTCTTT.